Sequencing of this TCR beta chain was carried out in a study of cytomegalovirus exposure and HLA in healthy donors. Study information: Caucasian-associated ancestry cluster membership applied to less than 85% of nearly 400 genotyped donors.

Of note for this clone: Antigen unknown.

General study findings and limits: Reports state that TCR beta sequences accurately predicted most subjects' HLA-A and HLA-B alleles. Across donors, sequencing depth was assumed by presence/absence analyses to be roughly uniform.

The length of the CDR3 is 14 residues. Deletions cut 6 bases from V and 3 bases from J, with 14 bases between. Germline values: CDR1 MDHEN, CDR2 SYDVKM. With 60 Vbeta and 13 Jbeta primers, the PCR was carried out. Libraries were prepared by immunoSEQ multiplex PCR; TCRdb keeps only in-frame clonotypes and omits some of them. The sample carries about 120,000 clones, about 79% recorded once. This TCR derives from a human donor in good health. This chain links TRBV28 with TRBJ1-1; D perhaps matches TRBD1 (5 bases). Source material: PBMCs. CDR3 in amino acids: CASSPAGFDTEAFF. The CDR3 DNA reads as TGTGCCAGCAGCCCGGCAGGGTTTGACACTGAAGCTTTCTTT.